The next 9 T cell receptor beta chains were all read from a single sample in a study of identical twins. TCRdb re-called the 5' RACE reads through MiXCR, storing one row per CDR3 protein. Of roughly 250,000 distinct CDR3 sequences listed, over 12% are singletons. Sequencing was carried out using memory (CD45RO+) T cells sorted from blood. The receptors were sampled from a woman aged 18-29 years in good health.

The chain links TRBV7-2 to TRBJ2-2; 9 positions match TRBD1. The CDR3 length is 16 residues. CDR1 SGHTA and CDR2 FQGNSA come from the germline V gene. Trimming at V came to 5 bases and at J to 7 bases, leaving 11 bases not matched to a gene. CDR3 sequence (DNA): TGTGCCAGCAGCCCTCCTGCTACAGGGGGCCGCGGGGAGCTGTTTTTT. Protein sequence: CASSPPATGGRGELFF.

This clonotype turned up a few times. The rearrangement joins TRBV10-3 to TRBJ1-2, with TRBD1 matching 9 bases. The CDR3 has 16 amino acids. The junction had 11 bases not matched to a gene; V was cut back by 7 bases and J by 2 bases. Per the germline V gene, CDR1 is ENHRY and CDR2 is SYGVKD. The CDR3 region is CAIKPGQGFLNYGYTF. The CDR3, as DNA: TGTGCCATCAAACCGGGACAGGGATTTTTAAACTATGGCTACACCTTC.

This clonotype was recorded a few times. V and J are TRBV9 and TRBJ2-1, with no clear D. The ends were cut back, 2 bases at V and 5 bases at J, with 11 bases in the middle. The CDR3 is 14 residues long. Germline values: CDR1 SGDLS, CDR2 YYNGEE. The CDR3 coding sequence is TGTGCCAGCAGCGTTTCGGCTAGACACAATGAGCAGTTCTTC. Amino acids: CASSVSARHNEQFF.

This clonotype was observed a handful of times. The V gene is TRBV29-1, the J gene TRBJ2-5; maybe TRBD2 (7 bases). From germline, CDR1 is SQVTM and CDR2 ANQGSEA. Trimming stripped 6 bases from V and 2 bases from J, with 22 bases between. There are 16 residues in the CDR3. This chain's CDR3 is CSVRGRRGRIQETQYF. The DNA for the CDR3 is TGCAGCGTAAGGGGTAGGCGGGGGCGCATTCAAGAGACCCAGTACTTC. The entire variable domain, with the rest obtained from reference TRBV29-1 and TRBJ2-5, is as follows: SAVISQKPSRDICQRGTSLTIQCQVDSQVTMMFWYRQQPGQSLTLIATANQGSEATYESGFVIDKFPISRPNLTFSTLTVSNMSPEDSSIYLCSVRGRRGRIQETQYFGPGTRLLVL.

CDR3 residues: CASSLKWTGPSSYEQYF. In nucleotides, the CDR3 is TGCGCCAGCAGCCTAAAATGGACGGGTCCCAGCTCCTACGAGCAGTACTTC. This rearrangement joins TRBV5-1 to TRBJ2-7; no clear D. The CDR3 runs to 17 residues. The V end lost 4 bases, the J end lost 0 bases, and 20 bases lay between the germline ends. Germline values: CDR1 SGHRS, CDR2 YFSETQ.

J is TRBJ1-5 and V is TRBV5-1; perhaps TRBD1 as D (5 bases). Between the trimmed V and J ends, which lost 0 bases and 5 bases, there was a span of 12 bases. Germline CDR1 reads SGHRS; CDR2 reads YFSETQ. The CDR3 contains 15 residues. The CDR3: CASSLGPAGDQPQHF. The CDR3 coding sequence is TGCGCCAGCAGCTTGGGCCCCGCGGGGGATCAGCCCCAGCATTTT.

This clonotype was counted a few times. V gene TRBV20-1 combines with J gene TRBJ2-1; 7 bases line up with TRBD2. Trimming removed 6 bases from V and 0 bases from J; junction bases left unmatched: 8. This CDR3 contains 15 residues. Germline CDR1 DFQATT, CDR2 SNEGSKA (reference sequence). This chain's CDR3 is CSAGAGESSYNEQFF. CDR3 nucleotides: TGCAGTGCCGGCGCGGGGGAAAGCTCCTACAATGAGCAGTTCTTC.

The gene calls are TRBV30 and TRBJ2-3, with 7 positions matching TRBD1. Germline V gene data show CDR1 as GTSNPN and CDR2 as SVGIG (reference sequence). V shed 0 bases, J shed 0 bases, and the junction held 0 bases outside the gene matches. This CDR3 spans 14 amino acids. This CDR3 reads CAWSVGGSTDTQYF. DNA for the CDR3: TGTGCCTGGAGTGTAGGGGGCAGCACAGATACGCAGTATTTT.

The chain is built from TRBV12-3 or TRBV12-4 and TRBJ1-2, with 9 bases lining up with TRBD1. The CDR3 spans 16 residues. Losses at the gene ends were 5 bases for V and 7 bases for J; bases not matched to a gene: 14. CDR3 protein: CASSTVPQGAFTGYTF. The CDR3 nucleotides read TGTGCCAGCAGTACCGTACCACAGGGGGCATTTACTGGCTACACCTTC.